This entry lists 4 T cell receptor beta chains sequenced from one sample in a study of CXCR3-negative and CXCR3-positive naive CD8 T cells. The libraries of TRB cDNA were prepared using 5' RACE with UMI labels. Reprocessing the 5' RACE reads, TCRdb reports a single entry for every CDR3 protein and omits DNA. Its table records some 25,000 distinct CDR3 sequences. Sample: naive CXCR3- CD8+ T cells from blood. Specified subset: CD45RO-CCR7+CD27+CD95- naive CD8+ T cells lacking CXCR3 (TNR3-). These receptors were obtained from a human donor in good health. Some clones in this sample may be carry-over from other donors' samples.

The CDR3 region is CASSFFLAGQETQYF. The rearrangement joins TRBV7-2 to TRBJ2-5; TCRdb indicates TRBD2, and absent DNA this call remains unverified. The germline CDR1 and CDR2 sequences are SGHTA and FQGNSA. CDR3 length: 15 residues.

CDR3 sequence: CASSLEGKTGGQFF. V usage is TRBV5-4 and J usage is TRBJ2-1; as DNA is missing, the TRBD1 call by TCRdb cannot be tested. This CDR3 spans 14 amino acids. Germline values: CDR1 SGHNT, CDR2 YYREEE (reference sequence).

The V call is TRBV7-9, the J call TRBJ2-7. The CDR3 runs 13 residues. CDR1 and CDR2 from the germline V gene are SEHNR and FQNEAQ (reference sequence). The chain's CDR3 is CASSDGDSYEQYF.

The chain recombines TRBV7-7 with TRBJ1-4; the TCRdb call, TRBD1, lacks DNA for checking. Germline V gene lookup returns CDR1 SSHAT and CDR2 FNYEAQ (reference sequence). The CDR3 has 13 residues. CDR3 residues: CASSVLQGEKLFF.